This T cell receptor beta chain was sequenced for a study of blood T cell repertoires in COVID-19. As for the study in general: Some COVID-19 samples were acute and others convalescent; all came from the United States, Italy and Spain. Nucleic acid was either cDNA or gDNA, and it came from T cells, B-cell-depleted T cells, or PBMCs.

Methods used by the authors: Reference gene primer amplification in the assay estimated nucleated cell counts. The repertoire was sequenced with immunoSEQ multiplex PCR; TCRdb's copy has only in-frame clones and lacks some. V and J calls and clone size are those listed in that table; D and trimming were worked out from the DNA. The sample lists 95,000 to 150,000 clones, around 80% seen once, with 3.8% in the top ten. With 7 bases removed from V and 5 bases from J, the gap between germline ends came to 18 bases. The CDR3 has 16 amino acids. The germline V gene encodes CDR1 MNHEY and CDR2 SMNVEV (reference sequence).

The sequenced sample consisted of peripheral blood. The receptor comes from a woman aged 45-60 years with acute or convalescent COVID-19. The chain combines TRBV27 with TRBJ1-6; D remains ambiguous. The CDR3 DNA sequence: TGTGCCAGCACCCGTCTACAGACCTTGCATAATTCACCCCTCCACTTT. Translation gives CASTRLQTLHNSPLHF.